These 8 T cell receptor beta chains originate from one sample sequenced in a study of beta chain features in type 1 diabetes. Expressed TCRB transcripts were sequenced, since all the RNA that had been isolated was reverse transcribed. Profiling relied on immunoSEQ multiplex PCR, and the TCRdb table lists in-frame clones only, not all of them. The sample contains 500,000 to 650,000 clones, around 12% of which appear only once. Study-level points and caveats: Shorter TCRB CDR3s, moderately but significantly so, were found in Type 1 diabetes patients in all four CD4+ subsets.

Antigen specificity for these receptors is unknown. The sample consisted of naive CD4+ T cells from blood. These TCRs come from a man aged 25-45 years with type 1 diabetes.

The chain links TRBV7-8 to TRBJ2-1; 8 bases align to TRBD2. This CDR3 has 16 amino acids. V shed 5 bases, J shed 5 bases, and the junction held 11 bases outside the gene matches. Per germline, CDR1 SGHVS and CDR2 FQNEAQ. In DNA, the CDR3 is TGTGCCAGCAGCCCTCGACGGGGGGGACGGAACAATGAGCAGTTCTTC. Its protein is CASSPRRGGRNNEQFF.

The CDR3 is CAWEVGGADTQYF. DNA of the CDR3: TGTGCCTGGGAGGTAGGGGGCGCAGATACGCAGTATTTT. The V gene is TRBV30, the J gene TRBJ2-3, with TRBD1 matching 7 bases. V shed 5 bases and J 4 bases; nucleotides not matched to a gene: 6. The CDR3 is 13 amino acids. The V gene's germline CDR1 is GTSNPN and CDR2 SVGIG (reference sequence).

The chain carries TRBV30 and TRBJ2-2; 8 bases match TRBD1. With 5 bases clipped from V and 4 bases from J, the junction kept 12 bases outside the gene matches. The CDR3 contains 16 residues. Germline V gene data show CDR1 as GTSNPN and CDR2 as SVGIG (reference sequence). Written as DNA, the CDR3 is TGTGCCTGGGCTCGAGGGTGGACAGGGTCCACCGGGGAGCTGTTTTTT. As protein: CAWARGWTGSTGELFF.

CDR3 sequence (DNA): TGCGCCAGCAGCCACCGAAGGTGGCTAGAAATGAGCGAGCAGTACTTC. It yields the protein CASSHRRWLEMSEQYF. V usage is TRBV4-3 and J usage is TRBJ2-7; no firm D call. CDR3 length: 16 residues. Germline CDR1 LGHNA, CDR2 YSLEER. Trimming stripped 3 bases from V and 6 bases from J, with 21 bases between.

This rearrangement joins TRBV5-1 to TRBJ2-2; 7 nucleotides match TRBD1. The J segment lost 1 base and the V segment lost 6 bases, leaving 6 bases of the junction unmatched. The CDR3 contains 15 residues. Germline lookup yields CDR1 SGHRS and CDR2 YFSETQ. The CDR3 reads CASTPRTGNTGELFF. The CDR3 bases are TGCGCCAGCACGCCTCGGACAGGGAACACCGGGGAGCTGTTTTTT.

The chain recombines TRBV19 with TRBJ2-2; possibly TRBD2 for D (5 bases). V was pared by 4 bases and J by 5 bases, with 14 bases between. CDR1 LNHDA and CDR2 SQIVND come from the germline V gene (reference sequence). The CDR3 contains 15 residues. This CDR3 reads CASSSFIPGTGELFF. CDR3 sequence (DNA): TGTGCCAGTAGTAGTTTTATCCCGGGGACCGGGGAGCTGTTTTTT.

This clone was seen only once. The CDR3 nucleotides read TGTGCCAGCAGTAGGACAGGGGTGAATGAAAAACTGTTTTTT. It is translated as CASSRTGVNEKLFF. This sequence joins TRBV6-5 and TRBJ1-4, with 9 positions matching TRBD1. The CDR3 covers 14 residues. CDR1 is MNHEY, CDR2 SVGAGI, per germline. The ends lost 5 bases at V and 5 bases at J; junction bases unmatched: 3.

This clone appeared a few times. The CDR3 nucleotides are TGTGCCAGTAGTATAGGTGACAGGACGGATTCACCCCTCCACTTT. This gives the protein CASSIGDRTDSPLHF. The V and J genes are TRBV19 and TRBJ1-6; D may be TRBD1 (6 bases). CDR1 and CDR2 from the germline V gene are LNHDA and SQIVND (reference sequence). The CDR3 has 15 amino acids. Trimming pared 1 base from V and 8 bases from J, leaving 12 bases between.